Listed below are T cell receptor beta chains from one sample, sequenced in a study of spatial heterogeneity in lung cancer. TCRdb re-derived calls from the 5' RACE reads in MiXCR, one entry per CDR3 protein. Of 45,000 to 55,000 distinct CDR3 sequences listed, roughly 5.7% were seen once; the top ten hold approximately 12%. Material: PBMCs, obtained at surgery. Receptors were obtained from a male donor with early-stage non-small cell lung cancer. CDR3s leave out the opening cysteine and the closing phenylalanine or tryptophan. The D gene is left open where the match is weak.

V: TRBV19
length: 15
D: TRBD2
CDR3: ASAHPRGLAGVVTQY

V: TRBV19
length: 15
D: NA
CDR3: ASSIGHGSIHTGELF

V: TRBV20-1
length: 11
D: NA
CDR3: SAGRHSGNTIY

V: TRBV5-1
length: 11
D: NA
CDR3: ASSLSGHTEAF

V: TRBV21-1
length: 15
D: NA
CDR3: ASSKEPGRGNTGELF

V: TRBV15
length: 14
D: NA
CDR3: ATSRSGALNTGELF

V: TRBV20-1
length: 11
D: NA
CDR3: SAIRRRRNEQY

V: TRBV7-2
length: 13
D: TRBD2
CDR3: ASSLLAGTGNEQF

V: TRBV20-1
length: 13
D: NA
CDR3: SARDADWLENGYT

V: TRBV4-1
length: 14
D: NA
CDR3: ASSQAQRGTYNEQF

V: TRBV6-1
length: 12
D: TRBD1
CDR3: ASNRGGGNSPLH

V: TRBV19
length: 13
D: TRBD2
CDR3: ASSPRGGFVDTQY

V: TRBV29-1
length: 11
D: NA
CDR3: SVGERQTYEQY

V: TRBV6-5
length: 12
D: TRBD1
CDR3: ASSPTGQVGEQY

V: TRBV3-1
length: 9
D: NA
CDR3: ATSRNTEAF

V: TRBV18
length: 11
D: NA
CDR3: ASSSARDTEAF

V: TRBV4-2
length: 12
D: NA
CDR3: ASSQDRVNQPQH

V: TRBV3-1
length: 13
D: TRBD2
CDR3: ASSQGGTSGNPQY

V: TRBV7-2
length: 12
D: NA
CDR3: VSSLGRQAGELF

V: TRBV27
length: 12
D: TRBD2
CDR3: ASSPLAGRSEQY

V: TRBV6-2/TRBV6-3
length: 14
D: TRBD2
CDR3: ASLPLSGLGGYEQY

V: TRBV5-1
length: 14
D: TRBD2
CDR3: ASSPGGLAGGDEQF

V: TRBV10-3
length: 11
D: NA
CDR3: AISELGGREQY

V: TRBV5-4
length: 14
D: NA
CDR3: ASSPGGGSSYNEQF

V: TRBV7-2
length: 15
D: NA
CDR3: ASSLAISDVDGRQHL

V: TRBV29-1
length: 11
D: NA
CDR3: SVESAMNTEAF

V: TRBV28
length: 16
D: TRBD2
CDR3: ASSPGTSGSLSTDTQY

V: TRBV7-9
length: 17
D: TRBD1
CDR3: ASSPGTGGERPHTGELF

V: TRBV29-1
length: 12
D: TRBD1
CDR3: SVGPGTGNEKLF